The 21 T cell receptor beta chains presented below share a single source sample, sequenced in a study of a mutant IDH1 vaccine in newly diagnosed glioma. Antigens for these TCRs are unknown. Only in-frame clones appear in the TCRdb table, and some are missing; sequencing was by immunoSEQ multiplex PCR. The table includes about 86,000 clones, roughly 85% detected once. The time point here: week 23, last vaccination. Doses of 300 ug of mutant IDH1 20-mer peptide were given with topical imiquimod. This material consisted of PBMCs, taken from a glioma patient whose treatment included an IDH1 peptide vaccine. These receptors all stem from a young man with glioma. Some clones in this sample may be carry-over from other donors' samples.

V usage is TRBV6-6 and J usage is TRBJ2-7, with TRBD1 identical over 7 bases. With V trimmed by 5 bases and J by 3 bases, 10 bases remained unmatched. Germline CDR1 is MNHNY and CDR2 is SVGAGI (reference sequence). The CDR3 totals 15 residues. CDR3 protein: CASSQSKGALYEQYF. For the CDR3, the DNA is TGTGCCAGCAGTCAATCGAAGGGGGCCCTCTACGAGCAGTACTTC.

The chain uses TRBV7-9 and TRBJ2-7; 9 bases match TRBD2. The CDR3 is 14 amino acids. Germline CDR1 reads SEHNR; CDR2 reads FQNEAQ (reference sequence). The J segment lost 5 bases and the V segment lost 7 bases, leaving 9 bases of the junction unmatched. The DNA of the CDR3 is TGTGCCAGCAAAAATAGCGGGAGTATTAACGAGCAGTACTTC. Translation: CASKNSGSINEQYF.

In its sample, this clone was seen a few times. This CDR3 reads CASSQVGEKLFF. DNA for the CDR3: TGCGCCAGCAGCCAAGTGGGTGAAAAACTGTTTTTT. J is TRBJ1-4 and V is TRBV4-1; D is undetermined. Germline V CDR1 and CDR2: MGHRA, YSYEKL. Trimming shortened V by 1 base and J by 7 bases, and 4 bases separated the two germline ends. The CDR3 is 12 amino acids.

Written as DNA, the CDR3 is TGTGCCAGCAGTGTGAGGGGAGCGGGTCAGCCCCAGCATTTT. Its translation is CASSVRGAGQPQHF. V and J are TRBV6-1 and TRBJ1-5, with a tentative D call TRBD1 (5 bases). Germline lookup yields CDR1 MNHNS and CDR2 SASEGT. The CDR3 is 14 amino acids. V gave up 4 bases and J gave up 6 bases, with 13 bases separating them.

This clone was counted once. The chain carries TRBV10-2 and TRBJ2-5, with 10 bases that match TRBD2. Trimming removed 8 bases from V and 3 bases from J; junction bases left unmatched: 6. The CDR3 length is 14 residues. In germline, CDR1 is WSHSY, CDR2 SAAADI. This CDR3 reads CASRLAGGKETQYF. DNA of the CDR3: TGCGCCAGCCGATTAGCGGGAGGCAAAGAGACCCAGTACTTC.

A single count supports this clone. The V gene is TRBV27, the J gene TRBJ2-7, with D possibly TRBD1 on 6 matching bases. The germline V gene has CDR1 MNHEY and CDR2 SMNVEV (reference sequence). The germline V and J ends were trimmed by 8 bases and 6 bases, with 17 bases remaining between them. The CDR3 covers 13 residues. The CDR3 bases are TGTGCCAGCGCAGGGGTAAGACGGATCGAGCAGTACTTC. Amino acid sequence: CASAGVRRIEQYF.

The chain links TRBV7-2 to TRBJ1-1, with D unclear. CDR1 SGHTA and CDR2 FQGNSA come from the germline V gene. The CDR3 loop spans 14 amino acids. The V gene lost 4 bases and the J gene lost 4 bases, with 13 bases spanning the gap. This CDR3 reads CASSWGGLLTEAFF. DNA for the CDR3: TGTGCCAGCAGCTGGGGAGGCCTGCTCACTGAAGCTTTCTTT.

The CDR3 here is CASSPGTARETQYF. CDR3 DNA: TGCGCCAGCAGCCCGGGGACTGCAAGGGAGACCCAGTACTTC. The J gene is TRBJ2-5, the V gene TRBV5-1, with D perhaps TRBD2 (6 bases). Germline V gene sequence: CDR1 SGHRS, CDR2 YFSETQ. V shed 4 bases and J shed 5 bases, with 15 bases lying between them. The CDR3 has 14 residues.

This clone was picked up one time. This chain joins TRBV2 and TRBJ1-1; D is perhaps TRBD1 (6 bases). V lost 7 bases and J lost 1, with 10 bases in between. CDR3 length: 13 amino acids. Germline V gene sequence: CDR1 SNHLY, CDR2 FYNNEI. CDR3 region: CASTGQWNTEAFF. In nucleotides, the CDR3 is TGTGCCAGCACCGGACAGTGGAACACTGAAGCTTTCTTT. The entire variable domain, with the rest obtained from reference TRBV2 and TRBJ1-1, is as follows: EPEVTQTPSHQVTQMGQEVILRCVPISNHLYFYWYRQILGQKVEFLVSFYNNEISEKSEIFDDQFSVERPDGSNFTLKIRSTKLEDSAMYFCASTGQWNTEAFFGQGTRLTVV.

The chain joins TRBV2 to TRBJ2-7; D might be TRBD2 (6 bases). Germline CDR1 and CDR2: SNHLY and FYNNEI. The germline V and J ends were trimmed by 1 base and 2 bases, with 12 bases remaining between them. This CDR3 spans 15 amino acids. The CDR3 bases are TGTGCCAGCAGTGAAGGTTGGGACTCTACCTACGAGCAGTACTTC. It is translated as CASSEGWDSTYEQYF.

This clone was picked up a small number of times. The chain recombines TRBV9 with TRBJ1-1, with TRBD1 as a possible D gene (6 bases). The CDR3 length is 13 residues. In germline, CDR1 is SGDLS, CDR2 YYNGEE. With 3 bases removed from V and 5 bases from J, the gap between germline ends came to 11 bases. The DNA for the CDR3 is TGTGCCAGCAGCGGAACAGGGTTGACTGAAGCTTTCTTT. This encodes CASSGTGLTEAFF.

This sequence joins TRBV2 and TRBJ2-5, with 11 positions matching TRBD1. With 5 bases clipped from V and 5 bases from J, the junction kept 4 bases outside the gene matches. Germline lookup yields CDR1 SNHLY and CDR2 FYNNEI. The CDR3 has 14 amino acids. The CDR3 region is CASSRTGGDETQYF. Here the CDR3 DNA reads TGTGCCAGCAGTAGGACAGGGGGCGATGAGACCCAGTACTTC.

V and J are TRBV11-3 and TRBJ2-2; D gene uncertain. V was clipped by 3 bases and J by 8 bases, with 4 bases between them. Germline-derived CDR1 and CDR2 are SGHNT and YENEEA. CDR3 length: 11 residues. The CDR3 loop is CASSFEGELFF. The CDR3 DNA follows: TGTGCCAGCAGCTTCGAGGGGGAGCTGTTTTTT.

The J gene is TRBJ1-2, the V gene TRBV6-4, with 8 nucleotides matching TRBD1. J was trimmed by 4 bases and V by 6 bases; bases with no gene match: 4. The CDR3 totals 13 residues. Germline V lookup: CDR1 MRHNA, CDR2 SNTAGT. DNA for the CDR3: TGTGCCAGCAGGGCAGGGGGCGGCTATGGCTACACCTTC. Protein: CASRAGGGYGYTF.

This clone was detected a few times. The CDR3 region is CASSSGTGEVGELFF. CDR3 DNA: TGTGCCAGCAGCTCAGGGACAGGGGAAGTCGGGGAGCTGTTTTTT. This sequence joins TRBV11-3 and TRBJ2-2; 10 bases align to TRBD1. Germline V gene sequence: CDR1 SGHNT, CDR2 YENEEA. The V segment lost 4 bases and the J segment 7 bases; nucleotides outside the gene matches: 6. CDR3 size: 15 residues.

The V gene is TRBV6-5, the J gene TRBJ1-6; D not certain. There are 12 residues in the CDR3. Trimming removed 0 bases at V and 7 bases at J, with 1 base between. Germline V gene data show CDR1 as MNHEY and CDR2 as SVGAGI. The CDR3 is CASSYSNSPLHF. As DNA, the CDR3 is TGTGCCAGCAGTTACTCGAATTCACCCCTCCACTTT.

This clone was seen once. V gene TRBV6-1 combines with J gene TRBJ2-3, with D uncertain. V was clipped by 7 bases and J by 0 bases, with 14 bases between them. This CDR3 is 15 amino acids long. In germline, CDR1 is MNHNS, CDR2 SASEGT. CDR3 in amino acids: CASTPMGTSTDTQYF. The CDR3 coding sequence is TGTGCCAGCACTCCCATGGGTACTAGCACAGATACGCAGTATTTT.

With regard to this clone: The sample holds other DNA sequences that translate to the same CDR3. The genes are TRBV7-3 and TRBJ1-1, with D hard to call. Per the germline V gene, CDR1 is SGHTA and CDR2 is FQGTGA. The CDR3 has 13 amino acids. Trimming took off 2 bases at V and 1 base at J, with 5 bases between the two ends. In nucleotides, the CDR3 is TGTGCCAGCAGCTTACGGCAGAACACTGAAGCTTTCTTT. Its protein product is CASSLRQNTEAFF.

This rearrangement joins TRBV7-2 to TRBJ1-3; 9 positions agree with TRBD1. The V gene end was trimmed by 1 base and the J gene end by 9 bases; junction bases not matched to a gene: 4. Germline V gene sequence: CDR1 SGHTA, CDR2 FQGNSA. CDR3 length: 14 amino acids. DNA for the CDR3: TGTGCCAGCAGCTTAGAACAGGGGGCCGCCACCATATATTTT. It specifies CASSLEQGAATIYF.

CDR3 nucleotides: TGCGCCAGCAGCCCGGTCTCGGGGGACAATCAGCCCCAGCATTTT. Translation gives CASSPVSGDNQPQHF. This chain connects TRBV5-1 to TRBJ1-5; the D gene is possibly TRBD1 (5 bases). V shed 4 bases and J shed 3 bases, with 14 bases lying between them. This CDR3 is 15 amino acids long. CDR1 and CDR2 (germline): SGHRS, YFSETQ. Full variable domain (missing parts from reference TRBV5-1 and TRBJ1-5): KAGVTQTPRYLIKTRGQQVTLSCSPISGHRSVSWYQQTPGQGLQFLFEYFSETQRNKGNFPGRFSGRQFSNSRSEMNVSTLELGDSALYLCASSPVSGDNQPQHFGDGTRLSIL.

The V and J genes are TRBV2 and TRBJ1-4; 7 bases line up with TRBD1. Germline values: CDR1 SNHLY, CDR2 FYNNEI. V lost 6 bases and J lost 4; bases outside the gene matches: 5. The CDR3 loop spans 14 amino acids. The CDR3 DNA reads as TGTGCCAGCAGGCTGGGACAGCTTAATGAAAAACTGTTTTTT. Protein product: CASRLGQLNEKLFF. Filled out from reference TRBV2 and TRBJ1-4, the complete variable domain reads EPEVTQTPSHQVTQMGQEVILRCVPISNHLYFYWYRQILGQKVEFLVSFYNNEISEKSEIFDDQFSVERPDGSNFTLKIRSTKLEDSAMYFCASRLGQLNEKLFFGSGTQLSVL.